This T cell receptor (beta chain) was recorded in a study of early T cells in non-severe SARS-CoV-2 infection. This clonotype was seen many times. One entry per CDR3 protein results from TCRdb running MiXCR on the 5' RACE reads. The table shows tens of thousands of distinct CDR3 sequences, with about 4.7% occurring only once. CDR3 length: 15 residues. V was clipped by 4 bases and J by 8 bases, with 18 bases between them. CDR1 and CDR2 from the germline V gene are LGHNT and FRNRAP. The clonotype originates from an adult who was a healthcare worker with PCR-confirmed SARS-CoV-2 infection or an uninfected control (not recorded which). What was sequenced was whole blood. V and J are TRBV12-5 and TRBJ2-1; the D call may be TRBD1 or TRBD2 (5 bases each). The CDR3 nucleotides read TGTGCTAGTGGTTCCGTTGGCCGGGGACGGGATGAGCAGTTCTTC. This codes for CASGSVGRGRDEQFF.